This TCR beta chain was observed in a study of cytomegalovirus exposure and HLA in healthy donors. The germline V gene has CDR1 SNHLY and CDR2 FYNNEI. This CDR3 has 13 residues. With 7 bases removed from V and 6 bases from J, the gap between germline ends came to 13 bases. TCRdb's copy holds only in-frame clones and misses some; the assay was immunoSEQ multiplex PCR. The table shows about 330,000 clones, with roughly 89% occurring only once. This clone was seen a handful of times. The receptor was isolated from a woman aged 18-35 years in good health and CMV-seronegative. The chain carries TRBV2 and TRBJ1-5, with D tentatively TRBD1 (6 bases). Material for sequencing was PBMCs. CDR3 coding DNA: TGTGCCAGCAAGGGGGAGGGAGGTCAGCCCCAGCATTTT. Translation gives CASKGEGGQPQHF.